What follows is one TCR beta chain and its context. Its specificity is unknown. This sample was taken from a study of cytomegalovirus exposure and HLA in healthy donors. Study findings and constraints: Judged likely to be a sequencing artifact was a cluster of highly shared sequence variants. TCR sequences were mostly rare, though some public TCRs occurred in many donors. Researchers reported that a few CMV-associated chains were confirmed in vitro as CMV antigen-specific. Reports indicate that TCR beta sequences accurately predicted the HLA-A and HLA-B alleles of most subjects.

This PCR relied on a set of 60 Vbeta primers and 13 Jbeta primers. TCRdb keeps only in-frame clones here, not all; method: immunoSEQ multiplex PCR. This sample has about 100,000 clones, with about 75% found just once. V gave up 8 bases and J gave up 8 bases; unmatched junction bases: 11. Germline lookup yields CDR1 MGHDK and CDR2 SYGVNS. The CDR3 length is 13 residues. The sequenced sample was PBMCs. This sequence joins TRBV25-1 and TRBJ1-1; 7 bases fit TRBD1. This receptor was taken from a man aged 55 to 70 in good health and CMV-seropositive. The CDR3 DNA sequence: TGTGCCAGCCGGAGTACAGGGGATCGCGAAGCTTTCTTT. Translating gives CASRSTGDREAFF.